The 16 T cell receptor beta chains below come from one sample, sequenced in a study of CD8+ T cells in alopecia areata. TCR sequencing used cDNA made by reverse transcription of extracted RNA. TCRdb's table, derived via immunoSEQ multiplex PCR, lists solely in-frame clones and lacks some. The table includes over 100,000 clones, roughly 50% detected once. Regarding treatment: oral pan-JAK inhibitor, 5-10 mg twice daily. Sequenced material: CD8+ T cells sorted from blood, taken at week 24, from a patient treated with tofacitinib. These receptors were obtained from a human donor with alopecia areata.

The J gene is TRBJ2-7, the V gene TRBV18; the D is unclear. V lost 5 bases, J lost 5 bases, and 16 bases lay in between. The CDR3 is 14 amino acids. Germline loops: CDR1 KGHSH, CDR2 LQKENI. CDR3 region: CASSSRAGLDEQYF. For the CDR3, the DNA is TGTGCCAGCTCATCCCGGGCCGGCCTAGACGAGCAGTACTTC. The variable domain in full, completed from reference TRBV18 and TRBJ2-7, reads NAGVMQNPRHLVRRRGQEARLRCSPMKGHSHVYWYRQLPEEGLKFMVYLQKENIIDESGMPKERFSAEFPKEGPSILRIQQVVRGDSAAYFCASSSRAGLDEQYFGPGTRLTVT.

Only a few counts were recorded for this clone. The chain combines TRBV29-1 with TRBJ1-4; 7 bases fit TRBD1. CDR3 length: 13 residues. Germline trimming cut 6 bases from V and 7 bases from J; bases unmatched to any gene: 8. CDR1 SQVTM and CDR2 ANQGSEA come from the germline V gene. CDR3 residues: CSVPGTVGEKLFF. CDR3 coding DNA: TGCAGCGTCCCCGGGACAGTAGGTGAAAAACTGTTTTTT.

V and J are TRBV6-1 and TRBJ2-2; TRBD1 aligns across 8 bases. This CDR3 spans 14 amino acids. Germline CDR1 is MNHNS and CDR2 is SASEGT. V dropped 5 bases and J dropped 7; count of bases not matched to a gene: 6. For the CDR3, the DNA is TGTGCCAGCAGTAATCAGGGGGCTGTCGGGGAGCTGTTTTTT. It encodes CASSNQGAVGELFF.

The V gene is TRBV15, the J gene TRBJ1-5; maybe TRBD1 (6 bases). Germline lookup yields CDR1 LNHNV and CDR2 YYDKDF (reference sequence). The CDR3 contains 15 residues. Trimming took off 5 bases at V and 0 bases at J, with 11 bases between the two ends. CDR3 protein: CATSGDTHSNQPQHF. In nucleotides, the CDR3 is TGTGCCACCAGCGGGGACACCCATAGCAATCAGCCCCAGCATTTT.

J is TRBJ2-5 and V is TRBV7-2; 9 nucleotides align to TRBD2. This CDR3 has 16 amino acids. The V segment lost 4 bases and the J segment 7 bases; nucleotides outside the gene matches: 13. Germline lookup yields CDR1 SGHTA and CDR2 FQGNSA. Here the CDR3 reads CASSSRERGERGTQYF. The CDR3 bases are TGTGCCAGCAGCTCACGAGAGCGGGGGGAACGGGGGACCCAGTACTTC.

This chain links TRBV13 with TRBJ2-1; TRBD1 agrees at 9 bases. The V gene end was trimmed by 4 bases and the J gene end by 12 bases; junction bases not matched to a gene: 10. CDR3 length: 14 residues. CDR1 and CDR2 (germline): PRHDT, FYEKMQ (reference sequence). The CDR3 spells CASSSGTGSVGQFF. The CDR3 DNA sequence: TGTGCCAGCAGCTCTGGGACAGGGTCCGTAGGGCAGTTCTTC.

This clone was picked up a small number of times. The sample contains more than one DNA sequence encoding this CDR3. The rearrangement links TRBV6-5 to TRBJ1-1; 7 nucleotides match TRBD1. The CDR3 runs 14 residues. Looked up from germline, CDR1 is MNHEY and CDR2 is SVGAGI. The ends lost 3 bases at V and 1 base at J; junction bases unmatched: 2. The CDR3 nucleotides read TGTGCCAGCAGTTATTCAGGGGGGAACACTGAAGCTTTCTTT. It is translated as CASSYSGGNTEAFF.

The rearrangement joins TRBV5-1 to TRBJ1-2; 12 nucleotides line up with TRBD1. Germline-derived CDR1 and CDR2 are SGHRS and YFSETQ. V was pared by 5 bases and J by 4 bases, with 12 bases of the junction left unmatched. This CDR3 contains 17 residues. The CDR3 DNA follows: TGCGCCAGCAGTCCCGGGACAGGGGGCGCGGGGTTCTATGGCTACACCTTC. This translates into CASSPGTGGAGFYGYTF.

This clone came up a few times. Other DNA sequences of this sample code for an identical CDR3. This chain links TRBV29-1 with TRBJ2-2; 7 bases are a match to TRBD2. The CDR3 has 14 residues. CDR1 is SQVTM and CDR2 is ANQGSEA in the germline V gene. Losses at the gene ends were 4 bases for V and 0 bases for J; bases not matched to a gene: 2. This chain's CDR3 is CSVVGTTNTGELFF. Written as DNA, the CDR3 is TGCAGCGTTGTGGGGACTACGAACACCGGGGAGCTGTTTTTT.

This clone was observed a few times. The CDR3 spells CSVESRHHSGSYEQYF. The DNA of the CDR3 is TGCAGCGTTGAATCGAGACACCACTCGGGCTCCTACGAGCAGTACTTC. The rearrangement uses TRBV29-1 and TRBJ2-7, with D unresolved. Germline V gene sequence: CDR1 SQVTM, CDR2 ANQGSEA. The ends were cut back, 2 bases at V and 0 bases at J, with 17 bases in the middle. There are 16 residues in the CDR3.

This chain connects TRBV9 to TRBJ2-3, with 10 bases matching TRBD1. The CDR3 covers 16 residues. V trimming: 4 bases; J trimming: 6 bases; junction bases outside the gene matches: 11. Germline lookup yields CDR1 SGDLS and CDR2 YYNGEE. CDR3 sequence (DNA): TGTGCCAGCAGCTTCCGGACAGGGGGTTTTTCGGATACGCAGTATTTT. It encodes CASSFRTGGFSDTQYF.

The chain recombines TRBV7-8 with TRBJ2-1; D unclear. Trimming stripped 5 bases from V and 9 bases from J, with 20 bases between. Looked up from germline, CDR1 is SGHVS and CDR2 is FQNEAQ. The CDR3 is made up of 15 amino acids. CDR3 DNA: TGTGCCAGCAGCCGCGGTAGGGTTGGGAACGCTGAGCAGTTCTTC. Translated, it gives CASSRGRVGNAEQFF.

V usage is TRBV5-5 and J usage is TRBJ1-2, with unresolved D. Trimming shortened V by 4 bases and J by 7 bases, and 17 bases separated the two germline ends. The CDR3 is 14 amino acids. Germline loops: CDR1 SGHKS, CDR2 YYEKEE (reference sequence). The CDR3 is CASSLGGIMAGYTF. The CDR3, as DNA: TGTGCCAGCAGCCTCGGAGGTATTATGGCTGGCTACACCTTC.

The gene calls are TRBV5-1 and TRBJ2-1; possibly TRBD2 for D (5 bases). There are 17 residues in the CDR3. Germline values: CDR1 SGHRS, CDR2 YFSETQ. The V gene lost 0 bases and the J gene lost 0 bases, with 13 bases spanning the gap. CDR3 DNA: TGCGCCAGCAGCTTGGCCGGACTGACGAGCTCCTACAATGAGCAGTTCTTC. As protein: CASSLAGLTSSYNEQFF.

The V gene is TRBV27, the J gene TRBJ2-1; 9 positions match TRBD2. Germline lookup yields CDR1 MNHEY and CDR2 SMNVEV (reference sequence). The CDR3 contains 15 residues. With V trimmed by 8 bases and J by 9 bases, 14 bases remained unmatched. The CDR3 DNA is TGTGCCAGCGCCCTTAAGGCGGGGGGGCTAGGTGAGCAGTTCTTC. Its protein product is CASALKAGGLGEQFF.

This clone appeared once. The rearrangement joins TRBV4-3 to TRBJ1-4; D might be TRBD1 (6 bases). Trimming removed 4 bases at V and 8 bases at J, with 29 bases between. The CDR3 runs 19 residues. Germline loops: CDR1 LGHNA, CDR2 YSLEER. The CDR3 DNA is TGCGCCAGCAGCCCCCTACTGACTCCTACAGGGAGAGGGTGGGAAAAACTGTTTTTT. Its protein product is CASSPLLTPTGRGWEKLFF.